The entry below describes one T cell receptor beta chain. Its target antigen remains unknown. Base qualities are not provided; no much larger clone lies one nucleotide away. The CDR3 has 16 amino acids, counting the end cysteine and phenylalanine. Here the CDR3 DNA is all that survives: 48 bases in frame from base 1. CDR1 and CDR2, per the germline V gene (reference sequence), are LNHDA and SQIVND. Compared with germline, V lacks 7 bases and J lacks 5 bases; bases without a gene match: 13. The CDR3 regions of human TCRbeta chains were analyzed by immunosequencing. The original methods were these. TCRs in the repertoires were matched against a reference library of SARS-CoV-2-specific TCRs that had been generated with the MIRA antigen-specificity platform. Breadth meant the fraction of unique TCRs that were SARS-CoV-2-associated, whereas depth meant the fraction of total T cells that were SARS-CoV-2-associated. Using the MIRA data, every spike-specific TCR was mapped to the spike region that the TCR reacted to and assigned to either a CD4 or a CD8 class. Log10-transformed breadth and depth values were compared by one-way ANOVA with Sidak's multiple comparisons tests. The source is immuneACCESS, and TCRdb retained only in-frame sequences with V and J called. Part of the clones is not carried over; for the studies checked, unresolved V genes explain less than half of this, and the remainder is unexplained. V, J and clone size are those of that table, while D and trimming were read from the DNA. This sample holds 80,000 to 95,000 clones; about nine tenths were observed only once. The ten largest make up around 5.8% of the sample.

According to the study, the label for this sample's time point signals: about 28 days (+/-7) after the second vaccine dose. AZD1222 recipients with second doses at about 4 weeks or about 12 weeks were pooled, because spike-specific TCR depth and breadth did not differ between schedules. Vaccinee samples were obtained from the UK trials COV001 and COV002, which included a single-blind randomized controlled phase 2/3 trial of AZD1222 (ChAdOx1 nCoV-19) in healthy adults. For TCRbeta chain sequencing, PBMC samples were collected from trial participants at day 0 and at day 28 after the second dose. This record comes from a study of T cell responses to AZD1222 COVID-19 vaccine (dated by TCRdb to about 2021). Background for the entire study: TCR sequencing was performed for 230 to 250 trial participants, of whom 200 to 220 were given two doses of AZD1222 and some 26 were given two doses of MenACWY control vaccine. Enrollment into the trials was organized by age into subgroups of 18-55, 56-69 and 70-plus years, and those subgroups contained roughly 150, 30 and 60 TCR-sequenced participants, respectively. The investigation overall reported the following: Conclusions about previously exposed vaccinees were limited because only six AZD1222 recipients were SARS-CoV-2 seropositive at baseline. The 56-69-year group was small, and its depth increase did not reach significance, likely because of low power. Vaccine-associated CD4 TCRs spanned the whole spike protein, with dominant responses in regions 160-218 and 743-854. Participants were mostly white British, with more females than males. The authors suggested clonal diversity may have been underestimated. Because no day 14 peak-response samples were available, repertoires were characterized only after the peak T cell response. After two AZD1222 doses, both the breadth and the depth of spike-specific TCRs were significantly higher than at day 0 and than in MenACWY recipients. Epitopes outside the regions mutated in the B.1.351 and B.1.1.7 variants were reportedly recognized by nearly half of the unique spike-specific TCRs.

The source was peripheral blood, collected 28 days after the second AZD1222 dose. The sequence was obtained from an adult who received the AZD1222 COVID-19 vaccine. Recombination joined TRBV19 with TRBJ1-4, and 7 junction bases match TRBD1. The CDR3 here reads CASTKPQGVGNEKLFF. In nucleotide form, the sequence is TGTGCCAGTACCAAGCCGCAGGGGGTGGGGAATGAAAAACTGTTTTTT. The full variable domain, with segments outside the CDR3 supplied by the reference TRBV19 and TRBJ1-4 proteins, appears as DGGITQSPKYLFRKEGQNVTLSCEQNLNHDAMYWYRQDPGQGLRLIYYSQIVNDFQKGDIAEGYSVSREKKESFPLTVTSAQKNPTAFYLCASTKPQGVGNEKLFFGSGTQLSVL.